These 29 T cell receptor beta chains were sequenced from one sample in a study of shared clonotypes between healthy human individuals. TCRdb keeps only in-frame clones here, not all; method: immunoSEQ multiplex PCR. The sample yields about 1 million clones, about three quarters seen once. Sequencing input: memory CD4+ T cells sorted from blood. The subset here: CD45RA-negative fraction. The source is a man between 18 and 35 years old in good health.

The V call is TRBV5-1, the J call TRBJ1-1; a weak D match, TRBD1 (5 bases). The germline V gene encodes CDR1 SGHRS and CDR2 YFSETQ. V was pared by 5 bases and J by 4 bases, with 15 bases between. The CDR3 has 14 residues. The CDR3 nucleotides read TGCGCCAGCAGGGAGGGGCAGTCGGGCACTGAAGCTTTCTTT. Translating it yields CASREGQSGTEAFF.

This clone was seen once. A read error may explain this, as a much larger clone is one base away. The sample holds other DNA sequences that translate to the same CDR3. The chain links TRBV5-4 to TRBJ2-5; TRBD2 agrees at 15 bases. Germline CDR1 and CDR2: SGHNT and YYREEE (reference sequence). J lost 2 bases, V lost 2 bases, and 1 base had no gene match. The CDR3 totals 16 residues. The CDR3 nucleotides read TGTGCCAGCAGCTTTGGACTAGCGGGGGGGCAAGAGACCCAGTACTTC. It encodes CASSFGLAGGQETQYF. Combining the CDR3 with reference TRBV5-4 and TRBJ2-5 gives the whole variable domain ETGVTQSPTHLIKTRGQQVTLRCSSQSGHNTVSWYQQALGQGPQFIFQYYREEENGRGNFPPRFSGLQFPNYSSELNVNALELDDSALYLCASSFGLAGGQETQYFGPGTRLLVL.

The chain carries TRBV29-1 and TRBJ2-5; D is unresolved. Germline assignment: CDR1 SQVTM and CDR2 ANQGSEA. V shed 7 bases and J shed 4 bases, with 7 bases lying between them. This CDR3 is built from 10 residues. The chain's CDR3 is CSGVGETQYF. The CDR3 DNA reads as TGCAGCGGGGTCGGAGAGACCCAGTACTTC.

The chain links TRBV27 to TRBJ2-2; D possibly corresponds to TRBD2 (6 bases). Per the germline V gene, CDR1 is MNHEY and CDR2 is SMNVEV (reference sequence). The CDR3 length is 21 residues. The V gene lost 1 base and the J gene lost 0 bases, with 24 bases spanning the gap. CDR3 sequence (DNA): TGTGCCAGCAGTTTATATTTTGGCGGCGGAGGGTCCCTCGCGAACACCGGGGAGCTGTTTTTT. Its translation is CASSLYFGGGGSLANTGELFF.

This chain links TRBV6-1 with TRBJ1-2; no firm D call. Between the trimmed V and J ends, which lost 4 bases and 2 bases, there was a span of 5 bases. Germline values: CDR1 MNHNS, CDR2 SASEGT. The CDR3 runs 12 residues. In nucleotides, the CDR3 is TGTGCCAGCAGTGGCAGGAACTATGGCTACACCTTC. It translates to CASSGRNYGYTF.

J is TRBJ1-6 and V is TRBV28; 10 bases are shared with TRBD1. This CDR3 has 16 amino acids. Germline V gene sequence: CDR1 MDHEN, CDR2 SYDVKM. The ends lost 6 bases at V and 0 bases at J; junction bases unmatched: 2. The CDR3 coding sequence is TGTGCCAGCAGCGGACAGGGGGACTCCTATAATTCACCCCTCCACTTT. Translation gives CASSGQGDSYNSPLHF.

This chain joins TRBV4-3 and TRBJ1-5, with D unresolved. V lost 0 bases and J 5 bases, leaving 11 bases between the germline ends. The CDR3 totals 15 residues. Germline V CDR1 and CDR2: LGHNA, YSLEER. Written as DNA, the CDR3 is TGCGCCAGCAGCCAAGATATGGGAAACTATCAGCCCCAGCATTTT. Its protein is CASSQDMGNYQPQHF.

V gene TRBV30 combines with J gene TRBJ1-5; no reliable D call. Germline assignment: CDR1 GTSNPN and CDR2 SVGIG (reference sequence). V was shortened by 4 bases and J by 3 bases, with 10 bases between the two germline ends. The CDR3 is made up of 13 amino acids. CDR3 sequence: CAWTDSINQPQHF. For the CDR3, the DNA is TGTGCCTGGACGGATTCCATCAATCAGCCCCAGCATTTT.

This chain uses TRBV27 with TRBJ2-7; no firm D call. The V end lost 2 bases, the J end lost 2 bases, and 7 bases lay between the germline ends. The length of the CDR3 is 13 residues. Germline V gene sequence: CDR1 MNHEY, CDR2 SMNVEV (reference sequence). CDR3 sequence reads: CASSLERAYEQYF. In DNA, the CDR3 is TGTGCCAGCAGTTTAGAAAGAGCCTACGAGCAGTACTTC.

The chain uses TRBV30 and TRBJ1-2; tentative D call: TRBD1 (5 bases). Trimming removed 1 base from V and 3 bases from J, with 12 bases in between. This CDR3 spans 14 amino acids. Germline lookup yields CDR1 GTSNPN and CDR2 SVGIG (reference sequence). CDR3: CAWSDSRGDYGYTF. As DNA, the CDR3 is TGTGCCTGGAGTGACTCAAGGGGCGACTATGGCTACACCTTC.

V usage is TRBV11-2 and J usage is TRBJ1-4; TRBD1 matches 8 bases. The CDR3 is 16 amino acids. The V segment lost 0 bases and the J segment 8 bases; nucleotides outside the gene matches: 8. Germline V gene sequence: CDR1 SGHAT, CDR2 FQNNGV. CDR3 amino acids: CASSLDRGTGWEKLFF. The CDR3 bases are TGTGCCAGCAGCTTAGATAGGGGGACAGGATGGGAAAAACTGTTTTTT. Based on the CDR3 plus reference TRBV11-2 and TRBJ1-4, the full variable domain is EAGVAQSPRYKIIEKRQSVAFWCNPISGHATLYWYQQILGQGPKLLIQFQNNGVVDDSQLPKDRFSAERLKGVDSTLKIQPAKLEDSAVYLCASSLDRGTGWEKLFFGSGTQLSVL.

This clone was counted only a few times. V usage is TRBV7-9 and J usage is TRBJ2-7, with TRBD1 matching 9 bases. The CDR3 consists of 12 residues. Germline V gene data show CDR1 as SEHNR and CDR2 as FQNEAQ (reference sequence). Trimming removed 5 bases from V and 12 bases from J; junction bases left unmatched: 8. CDR3 in DNA: TGTGCCAGCAGCCAAGAACAGGGGGCGCGGTACTTC. It codes for CASSQEQGARYF.

The chain carries TRBV7-9 and TRBJ2-6, with unresolved D. The CDR3 is made up of 12 amino acids. Between the trimmed V and J ends, which lost 5 bases and 6 bases, there was a span of 5 bases. In germline, CDR1 is SEHNR, CDR2 FQNEAQ (reference sequence). CDR3 DNA: TGTGCCAGCAGCCCCGAGGCCAACGTCCTGACTTTC. Protein: CASSPEANVLTF.

This chain links TRBV11-2 with TRBJ2-1; 9 nucleotides match TRBD2. Germline CDR1 reads SGHAT; CDR2 reads FQNNGV. V shed 5 bases, J shed 0 bases, and the junction held 2 bases outside the gene matches. The CDR3 is made up of 15 amino acids. The CDR3 nucleotides read TGTGCCAGCAGCCTAGCGGGGTCCTCCTACAATGAGCAGTTCTTC. Translated, it gives CASSLAGSSYNEQFF.

This clone was observed a single time. The chain is built from TRBV11-3 and TRBJ2-7, with TRBD2 identical over 10 bases. This CDR3 has 15 amino acids. The germline CDR1 and CDR2 sequences are SGHNT and YENEEA. The V gene end was trimmed by 4 bases and the J gene end by 1 base; junction bases not matched to a gene: 4. CDR3 in DNA: TGTGCCAGCAGCTCACGGACTAGCGGATCCTACGAGCAGTACTTC. Translation: CASSSRTSGSYEQYF.

V and J are TRBV19 and TRBJ2-7, with 11 nucleotides matching TRBD2. The germline gives CDR1 LNHDA, CDR2 SQIVND (reference sequence). Losses at the gene ends were 2 bases for V and 5 bases for J; bases not matched to a gene: 5. The CDR3 runs 15 residues. As DNA, the CDR3 is TGTGCCAGTAGTATAACTAGCGGGAGAAACGACGAGCAGTACTTC. Amino acids: CASSITSGRNDEQYF.

The CDR3 DNA follows: TGTGCCAGCTCACCATCCGCCCGGGGGGCCTACGAGCAGTACTTC. The encoded protein is CASSPSARGAYEQYF. V is TRBV18 and J is TRBJ2-7; TRBD2 matches 7 bases. The germline CDR1 and CDR2 sequences are KGHSH and LQKENI. Trimming removed 2 bases from V and 2 bases from J; junction bases left unmatched: 6. This CDR3 is built from 15 residues. The variable domain in full, with the rest retrieved from reference TRBV18 and TRBJ2-7, is NAGVMQNPRHLVRRRGQEARLRCSPMKGHSHVYWYRQLPEEGLKFMVYLQKENIIDESGMPKERFSAEFPKEGPSILRIQQVVRGDSAAYFCASSPSARGAYEQYFGPGTRLTVT.

The chain has TRBV7-9 and TRBJ1-1, with D possibly being TRBD1 (5 bases). The V gene lost 8 bases and the J gene lost 8 bases, with 9 bases spanning the gap. Per germline, CDR1 SEHNR and CDR2 FQNEAQ (reference sequence). There are 10 residues in the CDR3. The chain's CDR3 is CASAGQEAFF. CDR3 sequence (DNA): TGTGCCAGCGCGGGGCAGGAAGCTTTCTTT.

The chain uses TRBV4-3 and TRBJ2-1; D gene ambiguous. Trimming shortened V by 1 base and J by 10 bases, and 11 bases separated the two germline ends. The CDR3 has 13 residues. Per germline, CDR1 LGHNA and CDR2 YSLEER. The CDR3 nucleotides are TGCGCCAGCAGCCAAGCCCTTCTAGTAGAGCAGTTCTTC. Amino acid sequence: CASSQALLVEQFF.

On this clone: Its ends do not fully match the called genes, so a read error is possible. The J gene is TRBJ1-6, the V gene TRBV7-9; 9 bases fit TRBD1. The CDR3 contains 14 residues. Looked up from germline, CDR1 is SEHNR and CDR2 is FQNEAQ (reference sequence). The DNA for the CDR3 is TGTGCCGGCAGGACAGGGGATACGGGTTCACCCCTCCACTTT. It specifies CAGRTGDTGSPLHF.

This clone has only one observation. The chain combines TRBV28 with TRBJ1-5; D call uncertain. Germline V CDR1 and CDR2: MDHEN, SYDVKM. The ends were cut back, 6 bases at V and 9 bases at J, with 21 bases in the middle. The CDR3 runs 15 residues. The CDR3: CASSLALAMEGPQHF. CDR3 DNA sequence: TGTGCCAGCAGCCTTGCCCTGGCAATGGAAGGGCCCCAGCATTTT. Full variable domain (outside the CDR3, taken from reference TRBV28 and TRBJ1-5): DVKVTQSSRYLVKRTGEKVFLECVQDMDHENMFWYRQDPGLGLRLIYFSYDVKMKEKGDIPEGYSVSREKKERFSLILESASTNQTSMYLCASSLALAMEGPQHFGDGTRLSIL.

This clone was observed a handful of times. The chain combines TRBV29-1 with TRBJ1-1; D remains ambiguous. CDR3 length equals 11 residues. Trimming took off 2 bases at V and 10 bases at J, with 11 bases between the two ends. Looked up from germline, CDR1 is SQVTM and CDR2 is ANQGSEA. The CDR3 DNA sequence: TGCAGCGTTGAACGAGAGGATGTAGCTTTCTTT. Protein sequence: CSVEREDVAFF.

The chain joins TRBV29-1 to TRBJ1-2; D is possibly TRBD1 (6 bases). This CDR3 has 10 amino acids. Trimming shortened V by 4 bases and J by 6 bases, and 6 bases separated the two germline ends. CDR1 and CDR2 from the germline V gene are SQVTM and ANQGSEA. This CDR3 reads CSVGDNGYTF. CDR3 in DNA: TGCAGCGTTGGGGACAATGGCTACACCTTC. The variable domain in full, with the rest retrieved from reference TRBV29-1 and TRBJ1-2, is SAVISQKPSRDICQRGTSLTIQCQVDSQVTMMFWYRQQPGQSLTLIATANQGSEATYESGFVIDKFPISRPNLTFSTLTVSNMSPEDSSIYLCSVGDNGYTFGSGTRLTVV.

The chain recombines TRBV2 with TRBJ2-2; D may correspond to TRBD1 or TRBD2 (5 bases each). The CDR3 contains 15 residues. Germline CDR1 is SNHLY and CDR2 is FYNNEI. Between the trimmed V and J ends, which lost 5 bases and 3 bases, there was a span of 13 bases. CDR3 residues: CASSSMGVYTGELFF. CDR3 coding DNA: TGTGCCAGCAGTTCCATGGGGGTGTACACCGGGGAGCTGTTTTTT.

This clone showed up just a few times. The junction does not match germline at one end; this may be a read error. V and J are TRBV7-7 and TRBJ2-2; D is perhaps TRBD1 (5 bases). The CDR3 sequence is 13 residues long. Germline loops: CDR1 SSHAT, CDR2 FNYEAQ (reference sequence). Written as DNA, the CDR3 is TGTGCTAGCAGCCGTGACAGCACCGGGGAGCTGTTTTTT. It encodes CASSRDSTGELFF. Combining the CDR3 with reference TRBV7-7 and TRBJ2-2 gives the whole variable domain GAGVSQSPRYKVTKRGQDVTLRCDPISSHATLYWYQQALGQGPEFLTYFNYEAQPDKSGLPSDRFSAERPEGSISTLTIQRTEQRDSAMYRCASSRDSTGELFFGEGSRLTVL.

The gene calls are TRBV4-3 and TRBJ2-7; the D gene is possibly TRBD2 (5 bases). Germline CDR1 LGHNA, CDR2 YSLEER. This CDR3 comprises 14 residues. The germline V and J ends were trimmed by 0 bases and 3 bases, with 9 bases remaining between them. The DNA for the CDR3 is TGCGCCAGCAGCCAAGAGAGCGGATACTACGAGCAGTACTTC. It specifies CASSQESGYYEQYF.

V is TRBV6-5 and J is TRBJ1-1, with TRBD1 matching 11 bases. CDR1 and CDR2 from the germline V gene are MNHEY and SVGAGI. With 2 bases clipped from V and 11 bases from J, the junction kept 7 bases outside the gene matches. CDR3 length: 14 residues. The CDR3 loop reads CASSYLPGTGGAFF. The CDR3 coding sequence is TGTGCCAGCAGTTACCTACCCGGGACAGGGGGTGCTTTCTTT.

The chain couples TRBV19 to TRBJ2-7, with 9 nucleotides matching TRBD1. V was pared by 1 base and J by 5 bases, with 6 bases of the junction left unmatched. The CDR3 sequence is 15 residues long. Per the germline V gene, CDR1 is LNHDA and CDR2 is SQIVND (reference sequence). Here the CDR3 reads CASSIGTGVLHEQYF. The CDR3 DNA reads as TGTGCCAGTAGTATAGGGACAGGGGTTCTACACGAGCAGTACTTC.

The chain has TRBV5-1 and TRBJ2-3, with D hard to call. Trimming took 4 bases from V and 3 from J, leaving 12 bases between them. Germline V lookup: CDR1 SGHRS, CDR2 YFSETQ. The CDR3 spans 14 residues. The CDR3 DNA follows: TGCGCCAGCAGCGGAAGCGTCCTAACAGATACGCAGTATTTT. Amino acid sequence: CASSGSVLTDTQYF.